This is a list of T cell receptor beta chains from one sample in a study of neurological immune-mediated disorders. TCRdb passed the 5' RACE reads through MiXCR, listing each CDR3 protein once. The sample holds 130,000 or so distinct CDR3 sequences, 3% to 3.5% seen once. The sample was PBMCs. The receptors were gathered from a woman in her twenties or thirties with multiple sclerosis. CDR3s include the opening cysteine and the closing phenylalanine or tryptophan. The order of the fields is V gene, clone size, J gene, D gene, CDR3 protein, CDR3 DNA. D genes are given only for firm matches. Rows may omit the clone size; those that give it use once, few, many or a size class.

TRBV5-1	many	TRBJ2-7	TRBD1	CASSGQGGSSYEQYF	TGCGCCAGCAGCGGACAGGGTGGAAGCTCCTACGAGCAGTACTTC
TRBV9	many	TRBJ2-1	NA	CASSVTYFGPRLFF	TGTGCCAGCAGCGTAACCTATTTCGGGCCGCGGCTGTTCTTC
TRBV6-2/TRBV6-3	many	TRBJ1-2	TRBD1	CASRVDRASGYTF	TGTGCCAGTCGGGTGGACAGGGCCTCTGGCTACACCTTC
TRBV6-1	many	TRBJ1-6	TRBD1	CASSLEGAGSSPLHF	TGTGCCAGCAGTCTCGAGGGGGCTGGGAGTTCACCCCTCCACTTT
TRBV4-1	many	TRBJ2-5	NA	CASSQEGREETQYF	TGCGCCAGCAGCCAAGAAGGTCGGGAGGAGACCCAGTACTTC
TRBV5-6	NA	TRBJ2-7	NA	CASSLWPGVTYEQYF	TGTGCCAGCAGCTTGTGGCCCGGGGTGACCTACGAGCAGTACTTC
TRBV7-2	many	TRBJ1-2	NA	CASSLEQGPNYGYTF	TGTGCCAGCAGCTTAGAGCAGGGGCCTAACTATGGCTACACCTTC
TRBV3-1	NA	TRBJ2-7	NA	CASSFRGSSEAQYF	TGTGCCAGCAGCTTCCGGGGGAGCAGTGAAGCGCAGTACTTC
TRBV30	many	TRBJ1-2	TRBD1	CAWRPLGQGHYGYTF	TGTGCCTGGAGACCCCTGGGACAGGGACACTATGGCTACACCTTC
TRBV5-1	many	TRBJ1-4	TRBD1	CASSSDRGSSEKLFF	TGCGCCAGCAGCTCGGACAGGGGCAGTAGTGAAAAACTGTTTTTT
TRBV7-2	few	TRBJ1-1	TRBD1	CASSRDRGRIDTEAFF	TGTGCCAGCAGCAGGGACAGGGGGCGAATCGACACTGAAGCTTTCTTT
TRBV30	many	TRBJ2-5	NA	CAWRTPSSALNEETQYF	TGTGCCTGGAGGACCCCCTCTAGCGCACTGAACGAAGAGACCCAGTACTTC
TRBV5-6	few	TRBJ1-2	NA	CASSFREGYTF	TGTGCCAGCAGCTTTAGGGAAGGCTACACCTTC
TRBV19	NA	TRBJ1-1	NA	CASSGIEKNTEAFF	TGTGCCAGTAGTGGGATTGAGAAAAACACTGAAGCTTTCTTT
TRBV7-8	many	TRBJ2-7	NA	CASSLRPGEQYF	TGTGCCAGCAGCTTAAGGCCAGGCGAGCAGTACTTC
TRBV29-1	many	TRBJ2-5	NA	CSVVISSSFLETQYF	TGCAGCGTTGTAATTTCGTCTAGCTTTCTAGAGACCCAGTACTTC
TRBV5-1	many	TRBJ2-3	TRBD2	CASSPLTSGTTDTQYF	TGCGCCAGCAGCCCCCTGACTAGCGGGACTACAGATACGCAGTATTTT
TRBV3-1	many	TRBJ1-4	NA	CASSQVGRYNEKLFF	TGTGCCAGCAGCCAAGTAGGACGGTATAATGAAAAACTGTTTTTT
TRBV10-3	many	TRBJ2-7	TRBD1	CAISESGRQGTSYEQYF	TGTGCCATCAGTGAGTCGGGGAGACAGGGGACGTCCTACGAGCAGTACTTC
TRBV6-2/TRBV6-3	many	TRBJ2-2	TRBD1	CASSYSRTGVTGELFF	TGTGCCAGCAGTTACTCCCGGACAGGGGTCACCGGGGAGCTGTTTTTT
TRBV7-2	few	TRBJ1-1	NA	CASKQDPNTEAFF	TGTGCCAGCAAACAGGATCCCAACACTGAAGCTTTCTTT
TRBV7-2	many	TRBJ2-7	NA	CASSSITSYEQYF	TGTGCCAGCAGCTCCATAACGAGTTACGAGCAGTACTTC
TRBV20-1	many	TRBJ2-6	NA	CSAAPWGGRSSGANVLTF	TGCAGTGCTGCCCCCTGGGGGGGGCGATCATCTGGGGCCAACGTCCTGACTTTC
TRBV6-5	many	TRBJ1-3	NA	CASRQGSGNTIYF	TGTGCCAGCAGACAGGGTTCTGGAAACACCATATATTTT
TRBV11-2	many	TRBJ2-7	TRBD2	CASSLDAGETYEQYF	TGTGCCAGCAGCTTAGACGCGGGAGAAACGTACGAGCAGTACTTC